These 10 T cell receptor beta chains were all obtained from the same sample, sequenced in a study of graft-versus-host responses after intestinal transplantation. The antigens of these receptors remain unknown. TCRdb's copy holds only in-frame clones and misses some; the assay was immunoSEQ multiplex PCR. The repertoire holds approximately 110,000 clones, with 85% to 95% as singletons. The starting material was unstimulated CD8+ T cells sorted from spleen or lymph node cells, obtained before transplant. Source of these receptors: a human donor who was the organ donor for an intestinal transplant.

The V and J genes are TRBV27 and TRBJ2-1, with 7 nucleotides matching TRBD1. The CDR3 has 15 amino acids. With V trimmed by 0 bases and J by 7 bases, 6 bases remained unmatched. In germline, CDR1 is MNHEY, CDR2 SMNVEV (reference sequence). The CDR3 bases are TGTGCCAGCAGTTTATCGACAGGGCTGCTAAATGAGCAGTTCTTC. It encodes CASSLSTGLLNEQFF.

The CDR3 coding sequence is TGTGCCAGCAGTCTAAGACAGGGGGCATACACTGAAGCTTTCTTT. Protein: CASSLRQGAYTEAFF. The rearrangement uses TRBV27 and TRBJ1-1, with 10 bases matching TRBD1. In germline, CDR1 is MNHEY, CDR2 SMNVEV (reference sequence). The CDR3 runs 15 residues. The V and J ends lost 5 bases and 3 bases, in that order; junction bases with no gene match: 6.

CDR3 residues: CASSQGRGPFQETQYF. For the CDR3, the DNA is TGCGCCAGCAGCCAAGGAAGGGGGCCCTTTCAAGAGACCCAGTACTTC. The rearrangement links TRBV4-1 to TRBJ2-5, with 7 bases identical to TRBD1. V trimming: 1 base; J trimming: 2 bases; junction bases outside the gene matches: 7. The CDR3 runs to 16 residues. CDR1 and CDR2 from the germline V gene are MGHRA and YSYEKL.

The chain links TRBV27 to TRBJ2-1; D is unclear. V was clipped by 5 bases and J by 2 bases, with 19 bases between them. The CDR3 covers 17 residues. Germline-derived CDR1 and CDR2 are MNHEY and SMNVEV (reference sequence). CDR3 region: CASSPHALALTYNEQFF. The CDR3 nucleotides read TGTGCCAGCAGTCCCCATGCATTAGCTCTCACCTACAATGAGCAGTTCTTC.

The gene calls are TRBV27 and TRBJ2-3; no firm D call. The CDR3 runs to 14 residues. In germline, CDR1 is MNHEY, CDR2 SMNVEV (reference sequence). V lost 5 bases, J lost 1 base, and 10 bases lay in between. Here the CDR3 reads CASSTKPRTDTQYF. In DNA form, the CDR3 reads TGTGCCAGCAGTACCAAGCCCCGCACAGATACGCAGTATTTT.

The chain uses TRBV28 and TRBJ2-7; unclear D gene. Germline loops: CDR1 MDHEN, CDR2 SYDVKM. V was pared by 6 bases and J by 4 bases, with 7 bases between. The CDR3 contains 11 residues. The CDR3 DNA sequence: TGTGCCAGCAGGACGGAGTACGAGCAGTACTTC. Residues: CASRTEYEQYF. The full variable domain, rest sourced from reference TRBV28 and TRBJ2-7, is DVKVTQSSRYLVKRTGEKVFLECVQDMDHENMFWYRQDPGLGLRLIYFSYDVKMKEKGDIPEGYSVSREKKERFSLILESASTNQTSMYLCASRTEYEQYFGPGTRLTVT.

The gene calls are TRBV19 and TRBJ2-1, with a possible D match to TRBD2 (5 bases). V was cut by 5 bases and J by 4 bases, with 12 bases left in between. The CDR3 totals 14 residues. Germline lookup yields CDR1 LNHDA and CDR2 SQIVND (reference sequence). The CDR3 bases are TGTGCCAGTAGTTGGGTCGGGATTTACAATGAGCAGTTCTTC. As protein: CASSWVGIYNEQFF.

J is TRBJ2-7 and V is TRBV30; D remains unclear. The V gene lost 3 bases and the J gene lost 6 bases, with 9 bases spanning the gap. Germline CDR1 reads GTSNPN; CDR2 reads SVGIG (reference sequence). CDR3 length: 11 amino acids. CDR3 sequence reads: CAWSGPREQYF. Written as DNA, the CDR3 is TGTGCCTGGAGCGGCCCTCGCGAGCAGTACTTC. The whole variable domain, remainder taken from reference TRBV30 and TRBJ2-7, is SQTIHQWPATLVQPVGSPLSLECTVEGTSNPNLYWYRQAAGRGLQLLFYSVGIGQISSEVPQNLSASRPQDRQFILSSKKLLLSDSGFYLCAWSGPREQYFGPGTRLTVT.

The J gene is TRBJ2-1, the V gene TRBV30; 9 nucleotides line up with TRBD2. The CDR3 runs to 12 residues. Unmatched junction bases numbered 2, after V lost 5 bases and J lost 6 bases. Germline CDR1 reads GTSNPN; CDR2 reads SVGIG (reference sequence). The CDR3 nucleotides are TGTGCCTGGGGACTAGCGAGCAATGAGCAGTTCTTC. Protein sequence: CAWGLASNEQFF.

J is TRBJ2-7 and V is TRBV4-3, with D possibly matching TRBD1 (5 bases). Trimming took 0 bases from V and 4 from J, leaving 16 bases between them. CDR3 length: 16 amino acids. Germline V CDR1 and CDR2: LGHNA, YSLEER. CDR3 residues: CASSQDLKGPAYEQYF. In DNA form, the CDR3 reads TGCGCCAGCAGCCAAGACCTCAAGGGGCCCGCTTACGAGCAGTACTTC.